This T cell receptor beta chain was captured in a study of Ad26.COV2.S vaccination and SARS-CoV-2 variants. Here immunoSEQ multiplex PCR was the method, and the copy in TCRdb shows in-frame clones only, minus some. This table holds 300,000 to 400,000 clones, about 87% found once. The CDR3 extends over 14 amino acids. Germline loops: CDR1 LGHNA, CDR2 YSLEER. Trimming removed 1 base at V and 2 bases at J, with 8 bases between. The treatment here: around 19 received Ad26.COV2.S at low or high dose, single or two shots; 5 received placebo; per-sample allocation not given. Sampling occurred on day 63 after the first vaccine or placebo injection.

The chain joins TRBV4-3 to TRBJ1-1; D is unclear. The TCR originated in a person aged 18-60 years who received the Ad26.COV2.S COVID-19 vaccine or a placebo. The material was peripheral blood, obtained in a trial of Ad26.COV2.S vaccine versus placebo. Written as DNA, the CDR3 is TGCGCCAGCAGCCAAGTCCCGGCAAACACTGAAGCTTTCTTT. Its translation: CASSQVPANTEAFF.